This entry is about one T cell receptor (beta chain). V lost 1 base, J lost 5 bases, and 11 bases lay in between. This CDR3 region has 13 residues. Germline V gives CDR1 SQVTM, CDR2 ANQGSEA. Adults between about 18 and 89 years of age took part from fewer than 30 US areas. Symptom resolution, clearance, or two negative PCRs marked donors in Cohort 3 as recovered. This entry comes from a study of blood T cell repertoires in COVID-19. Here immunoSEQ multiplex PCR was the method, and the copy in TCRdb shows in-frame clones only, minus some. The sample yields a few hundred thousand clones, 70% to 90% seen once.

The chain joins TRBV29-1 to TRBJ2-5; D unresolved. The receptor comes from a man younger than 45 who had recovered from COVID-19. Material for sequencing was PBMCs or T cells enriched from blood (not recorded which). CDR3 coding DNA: TGCAGCGTTGAAGGGCACGCCGGGGAGACCCAGTACTTC. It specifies CSVEGHAGETQYF.